This T cell receptor (beta chain) was recorded in a study of tumor and adjacent non-tumor tissue in lung cancer. At the level of the study: There were approximately twelve adenocarcinoma, a couple of squamous cell carcinoma and 1 small cell lung cancer cases. On average, productive TCRbeta reads reached some 4.2 million per sample. Broader study findings: Compared with tumor, normal lung showed significantly lower TCR diversity.

RNA was extracted from bulk tissue without any cell sorting. Donors were chemotherapy-naive, newly diagnosed lung cancer surgical patients in China, August–late 2014. A word on this clonotype: Its antigen is not known.

TCRbeta libraries were built with three rounds of nested PCR, modified from ARM-PCR. TCRdb reprocessed the multiplex PCR reads via MiXCR and lists one record per CDR3 protein. This sample yields 200,000 or so distinct CDR3 sequences, of which 60% to 75% are seen a single time; around 25% belongs to the top ten. The V gene's germline CDR1 is SGHTA and CDR2 FQGTGA. The CDR3 is made up of 14 amino acids. Unmatched junction bases numbered 6, after V lost 5 bases and J lost 9 bases. The receptor's source is a man aged 55 to 70 with non-small cell lung cancer. This sequence joins TRBV7-3 and TRBJ2-1; 11 bases fit TRBD1. Sequencing was carried out using lung tumor tissue. The CDR3 DNA sequence: TGTGCCAGCAGCGCGAGGACAGGGGGCGGTGAGCAGTTCTTC. This gives the protein CASSARTGGGEQFF.